This T cell receptor (beta chain) was documented in a study of cytomegalovirus exposure and HLA in healthy donors. Study results and limitations: Within an earlier analysis, most TCR beta V segments proved productive either about 90% or about 30% of the time.

In the case of this clone: Its antigen is undetermined.

The CDR3 contains 14 residues. The V segment lost 6 bases and the J segment 5 bases; nucleotides outside the gene matches: 6. Germline loops: CDR1 MDHEN, CDR2 SYDVKM. The PCR had 60 Vbeta and 13 Jbeta primers. Here immunoSEQ multiplex PCR was the method, and the copy in TCRdb shows in-frame clones only, minus some. Among roughly 160,000 clones listed, approximately 80% were seen once. The TCR comes from a man in his forties or fifties in good health and CMV-seropositive. This chain connects TRBV28 to TRBJ1-2; 10 bases map to TRBD1. Sequencing was performed on PBMCs. CDR3 protein: CASRFDRGQYGYTF. CDR3 sequence (DNA): TGTGCCAGCAGATTCGACAGGGGGCAATATGGCTACACCTTC.